The present T cell receptor beta chain was sequenced within a study of T cell responses to AZD1222 COVID-19 vaccine (dated by TCRdb to the early 2020s). For context, the study as a whole: A total of around 240 trial participants underwent TCR sequencing, of whom 207 received two doses of AZD1222 and some 26 received two doses of the MenACWY control vaccine. Trial participants were enrolled into age subgroups of 18-55, 56-69 and 70-plus years, which contained around 140, 26 and 57 TCR-sequenced participants, respectively.

Remarks on this clone: Its binding antigen is unknown. No qualities accompany the bases; no much larger clone lies one base away.

Trimming accounts for 4 bases at V and 3 bases at J, while the number of junction bases matched to no gene is 0. The CDR3, from cysteine to phenylalanine, totals 14 residues. Of all the DNA, just the CDR3 is kept, 42 bases in frame from base 1. CDR1 and CDR2 (MGHDK, SYGVNS) derive from the germline V gene. The CDR3 regions of human TCRbeta chains were analyzed by immunosequencing. Per the source publication's procedure: Repertoire TCRs were checked for matches against a reference library of SARS-CoV-2-specific TCRs that had been generated using the MIRA antigen-specificity platform. Breadth was defined as the fraction of unique TCRs that were SARS-CoV-2-associated. Depth was defined as the fraction of total T cells that were SARS-CoV-2-associated. Using the MIRA data, each spike-specific TCR was mapped to the spike region that the TCR reacts to and placed in a CD4 or CD8 class. Log10-transformed breadth and depth values were compared by one-way ANOVA with Sidak's multiple comparisons tests. TCRdb mirrors the immuneACCESS table, restricted to in-frame sequences. Some clones are absent from its copies; in checked studies, under half trace to an unresolved V gene, and the reason for the others is unknown. V, J and clone size reflect that table, while D and trimming were determined from the DNA. For this sample the table gives 25,000 or so clones, of which roughly 87% were detected only once. Of the sample, more than 30% falls within the top ten clones.

According to the study, the label for this sample's time point signals: about 28 days (+/-7) after the second vaccine dose. AZD1222 recipients with second doses at about 4 weeks or about 12 weeks were pooled, because spike-specific TCR depth and breadth did not differ between schedules. The vaccinee samples were drawn from two UK trials, COV001 and COV002, one of which was a single-blind randomized controlled phase 2/3 trial testing AZD1222 (ChAdOx1 nCoV-19) in healthy adults. For TCRbeta chain sequencing, PBMC samples were collected from trial participants at day 0 and at day 28 after the second dose. The full study reports these points: Participants were mostly white British and included more females than males, and it was suggested by the authors that clonal diversity may have been underestimated. After two AZD1222 doses, both the breadth and the depth of spike-specific TCRs were significantly higher than at day 0 and than in MenACWY recipients. Because no day 14 peak-response samples were available, repertoires were characterized only after the peak T cell response. Only five to seven AZD1222 recipients were SARS-CoV-2 seropositive at baseline, limiting conclusions about previously exposed vaccinees. In the small 56-69-year group, the increase in depth fell short of significance, most likely because of low power. Epitopes outside the regions mutated in the B.1.351 and B.1.1.7 variants were reportedly recognized by nearly half of the unique spike-specific TCRs. The whole spike protein was spanned by vaccine-associated CD4 TCRs, and dominant responses were seen in regions 160-218 and 743-854.

The TCR comes from an adult who received the AZD1222 COVID-19 vaccine. The input for sequencing was peripheral blood, taken 28 days after the second AZD1222 dose. The rearranged segments are TRBV25-1 and TRBJ2-2; 9 junctional bases match TRBD1. The CDR3 is CASSGTGDTGELFF. The sequence in DNA is TGTGCCAGCAGTGGGACAGGGGACACCGGGGAGCTGTTTTTT.